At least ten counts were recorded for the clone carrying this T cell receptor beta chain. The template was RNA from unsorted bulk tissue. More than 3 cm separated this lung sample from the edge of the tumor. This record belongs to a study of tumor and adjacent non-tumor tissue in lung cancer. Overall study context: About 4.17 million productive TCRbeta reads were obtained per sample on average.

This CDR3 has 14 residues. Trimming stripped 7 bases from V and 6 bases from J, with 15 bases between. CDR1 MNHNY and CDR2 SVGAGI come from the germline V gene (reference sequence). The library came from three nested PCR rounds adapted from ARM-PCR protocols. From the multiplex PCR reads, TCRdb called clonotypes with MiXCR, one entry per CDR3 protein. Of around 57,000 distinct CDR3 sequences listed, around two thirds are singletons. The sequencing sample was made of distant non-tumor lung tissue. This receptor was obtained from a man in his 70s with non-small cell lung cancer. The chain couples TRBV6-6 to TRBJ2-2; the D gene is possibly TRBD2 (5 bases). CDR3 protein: CASTSHGEAGELFF. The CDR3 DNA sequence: TGTGCCAGCACCTCCCACGGGGAAGCCGGGGAGCTGTTTTTT.